The rows below give T cell receptor beta chains drawn from one sample of a study of identical twins. TCRdb called the 5' RACE reads again in MiXCR, with one record for every CDR3 protein. The table shows about 340,000 distinct CDR3 sequences, with 7% to 9.5% occurring only once. Sequencing was performed on naive T cells sorted from blood. These receptors originate from a woman in her fifties or sixties in good health. CDR3s include the opening cysteine and the closing phenylalanine or tryptophan. Each record gives: clone size, J gene, V gene, D gene, CDR3 protein, CDR3 DNA. D genes are given only for firm matches. The listing skips clone size in some rows; elsewhere it reads once, few, many or a size class.

many TRBJ2-2 TRBV7-6 TRBD2 CASSLALAETGELFF TGTGCCAGCAGCTTAGCTCTAGCGGAGACCGGGGAGCTGTTTTTT
few TRBJ2-5 TRBV3-1 NA CASSGRGQETQYF TGTGCCAGCTCGGGCCGGGGACAAGAGACCCAGTACTTC
many TRBJ2-3 TRBV5-1 NA CASSLRGTDTQYF TGCGCCAGCAGCTTGCGGGGAACAGATACGCAGTATTTT
many TRBJ2-2 TRBV5-1 NA CASSFEPNTGELFF TGCGCCAGCAGCTTTGAGCCGAACACCGGGGAGCTGTTTTTT
many TRBJ2-1 TRBV29-1 TRBD1 CSGRDRSYNEQFF TGCAGCGGGCGGGACAGGTCCTACAATGAGCAGTTCTTC
NA TRBJ1-4 TRBV4-1 TRBD1 CASSQGTGVVEKLFF TGCGCCAGCAGCCAAGGAACAGGGGTTGTTGAAAAACTGTTTTTT
few TRBJ2-2 TRBV2 NA CASFQGGELFF TGTGCCAGTTTCCAAGGCGGGGAGCTGTTTTTT
many TRBJ2-3 TRBV12-3/TRBV12-4 NA CASNIGRVTDTQYF TGTGCCAGCAATATAGGAAGGGTCACAGATACGCAGTATTTT
NA TRBJ1-2 TRBV4-1 NA CASSQPRQVVYGYTF TGCGCCAGCAGCCAACCCCGGCAGGTTGTTTATGGCTACACCTTC
few TRBJ2-7 TRBV15 NA CATSRLPLHEQYF TGTGCCACCAGCAGATTACCACTCCACGAGCAGTACTTC
few TRBJ2-1 TRBV27 TRBD2 CASKAGAQRNEQFF TGTGCCAGCAAGGCGGGAGCACAGAGGAATGAGCAGTTCTTC
NA TRBJ2-2 TRBV29-1 TRBD1 CSVKTGTLGELFF TGCAGCGTTAAGACAGGGACCCTGGGGGAGCTGTTTTTT
NA TRBJ2-7 TRBV12-3/TRBV12-4 NA CASSSPRQRSLYEQYF TGTGCCAGCAGTTCCCCGAGACAACGATCGCTCTACGAGCAGTACTTC
NA TRBJ2-7 TRBV3-1 NA CASSQDSPTTLRVQYF TGTGCCAGCAGCCAAGATTCCCCTACCACCTTACGAGTGCAGTACTTC
many TRBJ2-1 TRBV30 TRBD1 CAWSVTGGVEQFF TGTGCCTGGAGTGTTACAGGGGGCGTTGAGCAGTTCTTC
few TRBJ1-5 TRBV12-3/TRBV12-4 NA CASSLAATPQHF TGTGCCAGCAGTTTAGCAGCCACGCCCCAGCATTTT
NA TRBJ2-7 TRBV5-1 NA CASSPRRPGLLVYEQYF TGCGCCAGCAGCCCCCGCAGGCCGGGCCTTCTAGTCTACGAGCAGTACTTC
NA TRBJ2-2 TRBV9 NA CASSRITGELFF TGTGCCAGCAGCCGGATCACCGGGGAGCTGTTTTTT
few TRBJ1-1 TRBV5-6 NA CASSLEQGGNTEAFF TGTGCCAGCAGCTTGGAGCAGGGCGGGAACACTGAAGCTTTCTTT
NA TRBJ1-2 TRBV10-3 NA CAISESTGAYGYTF TGTGCCATCAGTGAGTCGACAGGAGCCTATGGCTACACCTTC
few TRBJ1-6 TRBV19 NA CASGGGNSPLHF TGTGCCAGCGGGGGGGGGAATTCACCCCTCCACTTT
few TRBJ1-2 TRBV7-2 NA CASSTPPHYGYTF TGTGCCAGCAGCACCCCCCCTCACTATGGCTACACCTTC
NA TRBJ1-2 TRBV12-3/TRBV12-4 NA CASSFFRAVNYGYTF TGTGCCAGCAGTTTTTTCAGGGCAGTTAACTATGGCTACACCTTC
many TRBJ2-1 TRBV12-3/TRBV12-4 TRBD1 CASIGYRGYEQFF TGTGCCAGCATAGGGTACAGGGGTTACGAGCAGTTCTTC
many TRBJ2-1 TRBV12-3/TRBV12-4 NA CASFSQGGSYNEQFF TGTGCCAGCTTCTCTCAGGGGGGCTCCTACAATGAGCAGTTCTTC
few TRBJ2-7 TRBV30 NA CAWSRAYEQYF TGTGCCTGGAGTCGTGCGTACGAGCAGTACTTC
NA TRBJ1-2 TRBV12-3/TRBV12-4 NA CASSVPGADGYTF TGTGCCAGCAGTGTTCCAGGGGCGGATGGCTACACCTTC
NA TRBJ2-3 TRBV5-1 NA CASSLDPDSTDTQYF TGCGCCAGCAGCTTGGACCCGGATTCCACAGATACGCAGTATTTT
few TRBJ2-1 TRBV5-1 TRBD2 CASSLMREGPLNEQFF TGCGCCAGCAGCTTGATGCGGGAGGGCCCCTTGAATGAGCAGTTCTTC
many TRBJ2-2 TRBV4-1 NA CASRWSVEGTGELFF TGCGCCAGCAGGTGGTCAGTGGAGGGGACCGGGGAGCTGTTTTTT
few TRBJ1-1 TRBV5-1 NA CASSLRGGPEAFF TGCGCCAGCAGCTTGAGAGGGGGTCCTGAAGCTTTCTTT
NA TRBJ2-1 TRBV4-1 NA CASSSEMGAGNEQFF TGCGCCAGCAGCTCCGAGATGGGGGCGGGCAATGAGCAGTTCTTC
many TRBJ2-7 TRBV2 TRBD2 CASSGLAEIYEQYF TGTGCCAGCTCCGGTCTAGCGGAGATCTACGAGCAGTACTTC